This is a list of T cell receptor beta chains from one sample in a study of early T cells in non-severe SARS-CoV-2 infection. TCRdb reanalysed the 5' RACE reads using MiXCR and keeps one entry per CDR3 protein. This sample has about 60,000 distinct CDR3 sequences, with approximately 11% found just once. Sequencing input: whole blood. The receptors here all came from an adult who was a healthcare worker with PCR-confirmed SARS-CoV-2 infection or an uninfected control (not recorded which). The CDR3 runs from the conserved cysteine through the conserved F or W. The order of the fields is D gene, V gene, clone size, J gene, CDR3 DNA, CDR3 protein. D genes are given only for firm matches. Size tells how often a clone was seen (once, few, many) or the class of an expanded clone, and some rows leave it out.

D gene: NA; V gene: TRBV29-1; clone size: many; J gene: TRBJ2-7; CDR3 DNA: TGCAGCGTTGCAACAGGGTCGCGCGAGCAGTACTTC; CDR3 protein: CSVATGSREQYF
D gene: TRBD2; V gene: TRBV29-1; clone size: many; J gene: TRBJ2-1; CDR3 DNA: TGCAGCGTTGCCCTTACTAGCGGGGGGACCAATGAGCAGTTCTTC; CDR3 protein: CSVALTSGGTNEQFF
D gene: NA; V gene: TRBV6-2/TRBV6-3; clone size: many; J gene: TRBJ2-3; CDR3 DNA: TGTGCCAGCAGTTACAGGAGCGGAAGGGCAGATACGCAGTATTTT; CDR3 protein: CASSYRSGRADTQYF
D gene: NA; V gene: TRBV29-1; clone size: many; J gene: TRBJ2-1; CDR3 DNA: TGCAGCGTCGTAAAAGGGGGGGCAAGAAATGAGCAGTTCTTC; CDR3 protein: CSVVKGGARNEQFF
D gene: NA; V gene: TRBV29-1; clone size: NA; J gene: TRBJ2-7; CDR3 DNA: TGCAGCATGGAGGGTGACAGGGCCCACGAGCAGTACTTC; CDR3 protein: CSMEGDRAHEQYF
D gene: NA; V gene: TRBV9; clone size: many; J gene: TRBJ2-5; CDR3 DNA: TGTGCCAGCGGACAGCCGGAGACCCAGTACTTC; CDR3 protein: CASGQPETQYF
D gene: NA; V gene: TRBV6-6; clone size: many; J gene: TRBJ1-1; CDR3 DNA: TGTGCCAGCAGTTATGACATGAACACTGAAGCTTTCTTT; CDR3 protein: CASSYDMNTEAFF
D gene: TRBD2; V gene: TRBV7-2; clone size: many; J gene: TRBJ2-7; CDR3 DNA: TGTGCCAGCAGCCCGACTAGCGGGAGTGCTTCGCCACGGGAGCAGTACTTC; CDR3 protein: CASSPTSGSASPREQYF
D gene: NA; V gene: TRBV3-1; clone size: NA; J gene: TRBJ2-5; CDR3 DNA: TGTGCCAGCAGGCAATCCTTCCCCGAGAGGACCCAGTACTTC; CDR3 protein: CASRQSFPERTQYF
D gene: TRBD1; V gene: TRBV29-1; clone size: few; J gene: TRBJ2-2; CDR3 DNA: TGCAGCGTTGGTGGGGACAGGAAGAACACCGGGGAGCTGTTTTTT; CDR3 protein: CSVGGDRKNTGELFF
D gene: NA; V gene: TRBV20-1; clone size: few; J gene: TRBJ1-2; CDR3 DNA: TGCAGTGCTAGGATAGACGGGGGCAATGGCTACACCTTC; CDR3 protein: CSARIDGGNGYTF
D gene: TRBD2; V gene: TRBV20-1; clone size: few; J gene: TRBJ2-1; CDR3 DNA: TGCAGTGCTAGAGATCGGGGACTAGCGGGGCCCACAGCGAACCGACGCTCCTACAATGAGCAGTTCTTC; CDR3 protein: CSARDRGLAGPTANRRSYNEQFF
D gene: NA; V gene: TRBV27; clone size: NA; J gene: TRBJ2-3; CDR3 DNA: TGTGCCAGCAGTATAGGGGGCACAGATACGCAGTATTTT; CDR3 protein: CASSIGGTDTQYF
D gene: TRBD1; V gene: TRBV7-6; clone size: many; J gene: TRBJ2-1; CDR3 DNA: TGTGCCAGCAGCTTACCGGACAGGGACAATGAGCAGTTCTTC; CDR3 protein: CASSLPDRDNEQFF
D gene: NA; V gene: TRBV24-1; clone size: few; J gene: TRBJ2-2; CDR3 DNA: TGTGCCACCAGTGTTATATCCGGGGAGCTGTTTTTT; CDR3 protein: CATSVISGELFF
D gene: NA; V gene: TRBV7-6; clone size: many; J gene: TRBJ1-1; CDR3 DNA: TGTGCCAGCAGCTTAGAAGGGTCGACGGTCTCAGGGGCTGAAGCTTTCTTT; CDR3 protein: CASSLEGSTVSGAEAFF
D gene: NA; V gene: TRBV7-2; clone size: NA; J gene: TRBJ1-1; CDR3 DNA: TGTGCCAGCAGCTTAGGTACGTCAGCGAACACTGAAGCTTTCTTT; CDR3 protein: CASSLGTSANTEAFF
D gene: NA; V gene: TRBV28; clone size: few; J gene: TRBJ1-2; CDR3 DNA: TGTGCCAGCAGTTCCGCCTATGGCTACACCTTC; CDR3 protein: CASSSAYGYTF
D gene: NA; V gene: TRBV2; clone size: NA; J gene: TRBJ2-2; CDR3 DNA: TGTGCCAGCAGTGAAGCATTGCGCCCCGGGGAGCTGTTTTTT; CDR3 protein: CASSEALRPGELFF
D gene: NA; V gene: TRBV19; clone size: many; J gene: TRBJ2-2; CDR3 DNA: TGTGCCACCGAGAGAGGGGCCGGGGAGCTGTTTTTT; CDR3 protein: CATERGAGELFF
D gene: NA; V gene: TRBV7-2; clone size: many; J gene: TRBJ2-7; CDR3 DNA: TGTGCCAGCAGCTTAGCGTGGACAGCTACCTACGAGCAGTACTTC; CDR3 protein: CASSLAWTATYEQYF
D gene: TRBD1; V gene: TRBV5-1; clone size: many; J gene: TRBJ2-1; CDR3 DNA: TGCGCCAGCAGCTTTGACAGGGGGCGCGTGAATGAGCAGTTCTTC; CDR3 protein: CASSFDRGRVNEQFF
D gene: NA; V gene: TRBV27; clone size: many; J gene: TRBJ1-6; CDR3 DNA: TGTGCCAGCAGTTTCTCGTTTGACAGCCTAAATTCACCCCTCCACTTT; CDR3 protein: CASSFSFDSLNSPLHF
D gene: TRBD1; V gene: TRBV5-1; clone size: many; J gene: TRBJ2-1; CDR3 DNA: TGCGCCAGCAGCGCGGAATACAGGGGGAAGTCCTACAATGAGCAGTTCTTC; CDR3 protein: CASSAEYRGKSYNEQFF
D gene: TRBD1; V gene: TRBV7-2; clone size: NA; J gene: TRBJ1-5; CDR3 DNA: TGTGCCAGCAGCCGGACAGGTAGTTATCAGCCCCAGCATTTT; CDR3 protein: CASSRTGSYQPQHF
D gene: NA; V gene: TRBV11-2; clone size: many; J gene: TRBJ2-3; CDR3 DNA: TGTGCCAGCAGCTTCCGAAGACGTAGCACAGATACGCAGTATTTT; CDR3 protein: CASSFRRRSTDTQYF
D gene: NA; V gene: TRBV11-2; clone size: many; J gene: TRBJ2-7; CDR3 DNA: TGTGCCAGCAGCTTAGGTATGGTGCGATACGAGCAGTACTTC; CDR3 protein: CASSLGMVRYEQYF
D gene: NA; V gene: TRBV14; clone size: many; J gene: TRBJ2-2; CDR3 DNA: TGTGCCAGCAGCCAACGAGGGCTGGCGAACACCGGGGAGCTGTTTTTT; CDR3 protein: CASSQRGLANTGELFF
D gene: TRBD2; V gene: TRBV7-2; clone size: many; J gene: TRBJ2-1; CDR3 DNA: TGTGCCAGCAGCTTCCTTAGCGGGAGCTCCTACAATGAGCAGTTCTTC; CDR3 protein: CASSFLSGSSYNEQFF
D gene: TRBD1; V gene: TRBV20-1; clone size: NA; J gene: TRBJ1-6; CDR3 DNA: TGCAGTGCGTGGGACAGGGGTTCCCTAAATTCACCCCTCCACTTT; CDR3 protein: CSAWDRGSLNSPLHF
D gene: NA; V gene: TRBV29-1; clone size: NA; J gene: TRBJ1-2; CDR3 DNA: TGCAGCGTTGACGGAGGGGATGGCTACACCTTC; CDR3 protein: CSVDGGDGYTF
D gene: TRBD2; V gene: TRBV7-2; clone size: NA; J gene: TRBJ2-7; CDR3 DNA: TGTGCCAGCAGCTTGGGTTCTAGCGGGGCCTACGAGCAGTACTTC; CDR3 protein: CASSLGSSGAYEQYF
D gene: NA; V gene: TRBV3-1; clone size: NA; J gene: TRBJ2-4; CDR3 DNA: TGTGCCAGCAGCCAACGACAGACTACCAAAAACATTCAGTACTTC; CDR3 protein: CASSQRQTTKNIQYF
D gene: NA; V gene: TRBV27; clone size: many; J gene: TRBJ1-2; CDR3 DNA: TGTGCCAGCATGACAGGAGATAACTATGGCTACACCTTC; CDR3 protein: CASMTGDNYGYTF
D gene: TRBD2; V gene: TRBV20-1; clone size: few; J gene: TRBJ2-7; CDR3 DNA: TGCAGTGCTAGAGCAGGGAGCGGGGGGGTATACGAGCAGTACTTC; CDR3 protein: CSARAGSGGVYEQYF
D gene: NA; V gene: TRBV29-1; clone size: NA; J gene: TRBJ1-4; CDR3 DNA: TGCAGCGTTGGCACGGGGGCCGGGAATGAAAAACTGTTTTTT; CDR3 protein: CSVGTGAGNEKLFF